The 14 T cell receptor beta chains in this list originate from one sample, sequenced in a study of neurological immune-mediated disorders. Each CDR3 protein gets one entry after TCRdb re-called the 5' RACE reads with MiXCR. The sample has about 81,000 distinct CDR3 sequences; 4.3% are singletons. Documented time point: longitudinal time-point 3. Sequenced: PBMCs. Receptors originate from a woman aged 55-75 years with multiple sclerosis.

This clonotype was observed many times. V gene TRBV12-3 or TRBV12-4 combines with J gene TRBJ1-3; a possible D gene is TRBD1 (5 bases). This CDR3 contains 14 residues. V lost 7 bases and J lost 3, with 13 bases in between. The CDR3 DNA is TGTGCCAGCACCCCAGCAGGGATTGGAAACACCATATATTTT. Amino acids: CASTPAGIGNTIYF.

This clonotype was counted between two and nine times. The V and J genes are TRBV6-6 and TRBJ1-1; 7 bases map to TRBD1. Trimming at V came to 2 bases and at J to 7 bases, leaving 7 bases not matched to a gene. The germline V gene has CDR1 MNHNY and CDR2 SVGAGI (reference sequence). The CDR3 has 14 residues. The CDR3 DNA is TGTGCCAGCAGTTACCCACAGGGGTGGCGTGAAGCTTTCTTT. It yields the protein CASSYPQGWREAFF.

This clonotype was seen ten or more times. The V call is TRBV5-6, the J call TRBJ1-6; D gene uncertain. CDR3 length: 14 residues. V was clipped by 0 bases and J by 9 bases, with 10 bases between them. Looked up from germline, CDR1 is SGHDT and CDR2 is YYEEEE. As DNA, the CDR3 is TGTGCCAGCAGCTTGGTAGGGTCTACTTCACCCCTCCACTTT. Translation gives CASSLVGSTSPLHF.

This clonotype was counted a few times. This sequence joins TRBV7-6 and TRBJ2-3; 13 bases match TRBD2. The CDR3 contains 16 residues. Germline CDR1 and CDR2: SGHVS and FNYEAQ. The J segment lost 6 bases and the V segment lost 4 bases, leaving 7 bases of the junction unmatched. In DNA, the CDR3 is TGTGCCAGCAGCTCAACTAGCGGGGGGGCCGCGGATACGCAGTATTTT. Translated, it gives CASSSTSGGAADTQYF.

As concerns this clonotype: One end of the junction is discordant with germline, which a read error may explain. V gene TRBV7-9 combines with J gene TRBJ2-2; possible D gene TRBD2, 6 bases. Germline values: CDR1 SEHNR, CDR2 FQNEAQ (reference sequence). This CDR3 is built from 17 residues. Written as DNA, the CDR3 is TGTGCCAGCAGGACGGGCGCGGGACCGGGTATCACCGGGGATCTGTTTTTT. Translating gives CASRTGAGPGITGDLFF.

In this sample, this clonotype turned up many times. The chain has TRBV14 and TRBJ1-6; 7 nucleotides align to TRBD1. CDR3 size: 16 residues. V shed 1 base and J 6 bases; nucleotides not matched to a gene: 6. CDR1 is SGHDN, CDR2 FVKESK, per germline. The CDR3, as DNA: TGTGCCAGCAGCCAAGTGTCCGGGACAGTTAATTCACCCCTCCACTTT. It codes for CASSQVSGTVNSPLHF.

The sample holds many counts of this clonotype. The chain is built from TRBV5-1 and TRBJ2-6; D gene ambiguous. Germline lookup yields CDR1 SGHRS and CDR2 YFSETQ. V was pared by 3 bases and J by 0 bases, with 10 bases between. The CDR3 runs 16 residues. The CDR3 loop reads CASSSAKTSGANVLTF. DNA for the CDR3: TGCGCCAGCAGCTCGGCTAAAACCTCTGGGGCCAACGTCCTGACTTTC.

This clonotype came up many times. The chain is built from TRBV20-1 and TRBJ2-7; 10 bases line up with TRBD2. This CDR3 has 12 residues. Looked up from germline, CDR1 is DFQATT and CDR2 is SNEGSKA (reference sequence). The CDR3 sequence is CSALASGGGEYF. As DNA, the CDR3 is TGCAGCGCCCTCGCGAGCGGGGGGGGCGAGTACTTC.

The sample holds many counts of this clonotype. This chain joins TRBV5-8 and TRBJ1-2; D may be TRBD1 (5 bases). Germline CDR1 is SGHTS and CDR2 is YDEGEE. CDR3 size: 14 residues. The V and J ends lost 3 bases and 3 bases respectively, with 12 bases between them. This CDR3 is CASSSGPHDYGYTF. In nucleotides, the CDR3 is TGTGCCAGCAGCTCAGGGCCTCACGACTATGGCTACACCTTC.

This clonotype has only a few counts. The chain recombines TRBV7-8 with TRBJ2-1; 15 bases agree with TRBD2. The V and J ends lost 5 bases and 1 base, in that order; junction bases with no gene match: 9. Germline V gene data show CDR1 as SGHVS and CDR2 as FQNEAQ. The CDR3 length is 19 residues. The CDR3 nucleotides read TGTGCCAGCAGCCTACTAGGAGGGACTAGCGGGGGGTCCTACAATGAGCAGTTCTTC. Encoded protein: CASSLLGGTSGGSYNEQFF.

This clonotype was detected many times. V usage is TRBV5-1 and J usage is TRBJ2-6; TRBD2 agrees at 7 bases. The V and J ends lost 6 bases and 0 bases, in that order; junction bases with no gene match: 3. This CDR3 has 15 amino acids. From germline, CDR1 is SGHRS and CDR2 YFSETQ. CDR3 residues: CASTRGSSGANVLTF. The CDR3 nucleotides are TGCGCCAGCACCCGCGGGAGCTCTGGGGCCAACGTCCTGACTTTC.

This clonotype was counted many times. The CDR3 nucleotides are TGTGCCACCAGCAGAGATAGGAGCTCTAACTATGGCTACACCTTC. Encoded protein: CATSRDRSSNYGYTF. This chain links TRBV15 with TRBJ1-2; no clear D. The V and J ends lost 0 bases and 0 bases respectively, with 8 bases between them. There are 15 residues in the CDR3. Germline V gene lookup returns CDR1 LNHNV and CDR2 YYDKDF (reference sequence).

This clonotype was recorded at least ten times. The gene calls are TRBV10-3 and TRBJ2-6, with D perhaps TRBD1 (5 bases). Germline V CDR1 and CDR2: ENHRY, SYGVKD. The CDR3 contains 13 residues. V shed 7 bases and J shed 2 bases, with 6 bases lying between them. The CDR3 nucleotides read TGTGCCATCAAAGGGGCTGGGGCCAACGTCCTGACTTTC. Its protein is CAIKGAGANVLTF.

This clonotype was seen many times. V gene TRBV7-9 combines with J gene TRBJ2-3; perhaps D is TRBD1 or TRBD2 (5 bases each). CDR1 and CDR2 from the germline V gene are SEHNR and FQNEAQ (reference sequence). The CDR3 runs 14 residues. V lost 2 bases and J 2 bases, leaving 8 bases between the germline ends. The CDR3 DNA reads as TGTGCCAGCAGCTTAACCGGGACCACAGATACGCAGTATTTT. This encodes CASSLTGTTDTQYF.